These T cell receptor beta chains were read from a single sample in a study of T cells in tumors after PD-1 blockade. The data were produced by immunoSEQ multiplex PCR, yet TCRdb's version contains in-frame clones alone and is incomplete. The repertoire includes 60,000 to 70,000 clones, around 72% of them detected once, and about 4.4% sits in the top ten. The sample was PBMCs, taken after anti-PD-1 treatment. The origin of the receptors is a human donor with basal cell carcinoma. CDR3s include the opening cysteine and the closing phenylalanine or tryptophan. D genes are given only for firm matches. A row's size may be missing; if present it is once, few, many or a size class.

TRBJ1-6 | NA | TRBV19 | NA | TGTGCCAGTAGTATAGCTCGGGGCGTTGGTAATTCACCCCTCCACTTT | CASSIARGVGNSPLHF
TRBJ1-3 | few | TRBV5-1 | NA | TGCGCCAGCAGTCGACCGGACTCTGGAAACACCATATATTTT | CASSRPDSGNTIYF
TRBJ2-1 | medium-sized | TRBV7-9 | TRBD2 | TGTGCCAGCAGCTCAGGCCTAGCGGAATACAATGAGCAGTTCTTC | CASSSGLAEYNEQFF
TRBJ2-3 | once | TRBV12-5 | NA | TGTGCTAGTGGTTTGTACAACGGAGATACGCAGTATTTT | CASGLYNGDTQYF
TRBJ2-3 | NA | TRBV7-2 | NA | TGTGCCAGCAGCTTAGCAGGTACCGAGACAGATACGCAGTATTTT | CASSLAGTETDTQYF
TRBJ1-3 | once | TRBV19 | TRBD1 | TGTGCCACCAAAAGGGGGCCTGGAAACACCATATATTTT | CATKRGPGNTIYF
TRBJ2-1 | NA | TRBV6-5 | TRBD1 | TGTGCCAGCAGTTATGGACAGGGAAGTGAGCAGTTCTTC | CASSYGQGSEQFF
TRBJ2-7 | NA | TRBV19 | NA | TGTGCCAGTAGTACTGGAGGGGAGCAGTACTTC | CASSTGGEQYF
TRBJ1-3 | NA | TRBV6-1 | NA | TGTGCCAGCAGTGAATCGCAGGAGCGAAGAAACACCATATATTTT | CASSESQERRNTIYF
TRBJ2-7 | once | TRBV2 | NA | TGTGCCAGCAGTGAACCCGGGACGGCCTACGAGCAGTACTTC | CASSEPGTAYEQYF
TRBJ2-3 | NA | TRBV10-3 | TRBD2 | TGTGCCATCAGTGAGACGAGGACTAGCGGGGGAGATACGCAGTATTTT | CAISETRTSGGDTQYF
TRBJ2-3 | once | TRBV6-4 | TRBD1 | TGTGCCAGCAGTGACTCGACAGGGCCAGATACGCAGTATTTT | CASSDSTGPDTQYF
TRBJ1-2 | many | TRBV3-1/TRBV3-2 | NA | TGTGCCAGCAGCCATCTCAGGGAATATGGCTACACCTTC | CASSHLREYGYTF
TRBJ2-7 | NA | TRBV6-1 | NA | TGTGCCAGCAGTGAACTTGGAAAGGGAAGTGGCTACGAGCAGTACTTC | CASSELGKGSGYEQYF
TRBJ2-7 | few | TRBV7-2 | NA | TGTGCCAGCAGCTTGTCCCTCGTATCCTACGAGCAGTACTTC | CASSLSLVSYEQYF
TRBJ2-1 | NA | TRBV7-2 | TRBD2 | TGTGCCAGCAGCTTAACTAGCGGCTACAATGAGCAGTTCTTC | CASSLTSGYNEQFF
TRBJ1-2 | NA | TRBV19 | NA | TGTGCCAGTAGTATTAGCGGCAGCGAGAACTATGGCTACACCTTC | CASSISGSENYGYTF
TRBJ2-7 | NA | TRBV15 | TRBD1 | TGTGCCACCAGCGAGCAGGACAGGGGCTACGAGCAGTACTTC | CATSEQDRGYEQYF
TRBJ2-7 | NA | TRBV4-2 | NA | TGTGCCAGCAGCCAGAGGTCCGAGGGTCCCTACGAGCAGTACTTC | CASSQRSEGPYEQYF
TRBJ2-7 | NA | TRBV6-5 | TRBD1 | TGTGCCAGCAGACCGACAGGGGTCTCAACCTACGAGCAGTACTTC | CASRPTGVSTYEQYF
TRBJ2-5 | few | TRBV29-1 | NA | TGCAGCGTTGATGGTCGGGGGGCGGGAGAGACCCAGTACTTC | CSVDGRGAGETQYF
TRBJ1-1 | medium-sized | TRBV7-2 | NA | TGTGCCAGCAGCTTATTAGGAGGGTCGGACACTGAAGCTTTCTTT | CASSLLGGSDTEAFF
TRBJ2-3 | few | TRBV19 | NA | TGTGCCAGTAACGGGAAACGCGGTAGCACAGATACGCAGTATTTT | CASNGKRGSTDTQYF
TRBJ1-6 | few | TRBV6-6 | NA | TGTGCCAGCAGTAGTTCAGGGTTGGTAGGGTCACCCCTCCACTTT | CASSSSGLVGSPLHF
TRBJ2-1 | NA | TRBV12-3/TRBV12-4 | NA | TGTGCCAGCCAAGCCGGGAGTGAGCAGTTCTTC | CASQAGSEQFF
TRBJ2-7 | NA | TRBV10-3 | NA | TGTGCCATCAAGGGTCAAGGGAGAGGAAACGAGCAGTACTTC | CAIKGQGRGNEQYF
TRBJ2-7 | NA | TRBV30 | TRBD1 | TGTGCCTGGAGTACAGGGGGCTACGAGCAGTACTTC | CAWSTGGYEQYF
TRBJ1-6 | NA | TRBV6-1 | NA | TGTGCCAGCAGTGAAGAGGAGAGCTCCTATAATTCACCCCTCCACTTT | CASSEEESSYNSPLHF
TRBJ2-7 | NA | TRBV27 | NA | TGTGCCAGCAGTTTAGATCAGGAATACGAGCAGTACTTC | CASSLDQEYEQYF
TRBJ2-3 | NA | TRBV9 | NA | TGTGCCAGCAGCGTCCTCTACACAGATACGCAGTATTTT | CASSVLYTDTQYF
TRBJ2-4 | NA | TRBV6-2/TRBV6-3 | NA | TGTGCCAGCAGTTACTCGACCAAAAACATTCAGTACTTC | CASSYSTKNIQYF
TRBJ1-2 | NA | TRBV6-1 | NA | TGTGCCGGCAGTGAAGCTAGATTTGGCTACACCTTC | CAGSEARFGYTF
TRBJ1-5 | few | TRBV30 | TRBD1 | TGTGCCTGGAGTGCCGGGACAGTCACAATCAATAGCAATCAGCCCCAGCATTTT | CAWSAGTVTINSNQPQHF
TRBJ1-6 | NA | TRBV7-9 | NA | TGTGCCACCGCAGGGAGCTCCTATAATTCACCCCTCCACTTT | CATAGSSYNSPLHF
TRBJ1-1 | once | TRBV6-5 | NA | TGTGCCAGCAGTTACGACAGAGACGGAAACACTGAAGCTTTCTTT | CASSYDRDGNTEAFF
TRBJ1-5 | NA | TRBV6-5 | NA | TGTGCCAGCAGTCCTAGACAGGAGGCTCAGCCCCAGCATTTT | CASSPRQEAQPQHF
TRBJ2-7 | NA | TRBV19 | NA | TGTGCCAGTAGTTTTCAAGACAGGTCCGGCGAGCAGTACTTC | CASSFQDRSGEQYF
TRBJ1-1 | once | TRBV5-1 | TRBD1 | TGCGCCAGCAGCTTACAGGGGGGCGTCACTGAAGCTTTCTTT | CASSLQGGVTEAFF
TRBJ1-1 | NA | TRBV11-3 | NA | TGTGCCAGCAGCTCTGGGCCTCGGGAGGCTGAAGCTTTCTTT | CASSSGPREAEAFF
TRBJ2-2 | NA | TRBV19 | TRBD2 | TGTGCCAGTAGTATCGCCCAGGGAGGGGTCGGGGAGCTGTTTTTT | CASSIAQGGVGELFF
TRBJ2-7 | NA | TRBV10-2 | TRBD1 | TGCGCCAGCAGTGAGCCCGGGACAGGGGGCTACGAGCAGTACTTC | CASSEPGTGGYEQYF
TRBJ2-7 | NA | TRBV27 | NA | TGTGCCAGCAGGGATCAGGGGCCTTCCTACGAGCAGTACTTC | CASRDQGPSYEQYF
TRBJ2-2 | NA | TRBV19 | NA | TGTGCCAGTAGTCAGACCCCCGTGCGCACCGGGGAGCTGTTTTTT | CASSQTPVRTGELFF
TRBJ1-5 | NA | TRBV5-6 | TRBD1 | TGTGCCAGCAGCGGCGGGACAGTCGGAAATCAGCCCCAGCATTTT | CASSGGTVGNQPQHF
TRBJ1-4 | few | TRBV30 | NA | TGTGCCTGGAGTTACGAAAATGAAAAACTGTTTTTT | CAWSYENEKLFF
TRBJ1-6 | NA | TRBV6-5 | NA | TGTGCCAGCAGCAGGGATAATTCACCCCTCCACTTT | CASSRDNSPLHF
TRBJ1-5 | NA | TRBV6-5 | NA | TGTGCCAGCAGTTACTCGCCGGCTCAGCCCCAGCATTTT | CASSYSPAQPQHF
TRBJ2-7 | NA | TRBV30 | NA | NA | CAWSVAWGTVHF
TRBJ2-4 | NA | TRBV5-1 | NA | TGCGCCAGCAGCCCCCGTTTCGGGGATGGCATTCAGTACTTC | CASSPRFGDGIQYF
TRBJ1-5 | few | TRBV6-5 | TRBD1 | TGTGCCAGCAGTCAAAACCGACAGGGTCAGCCCCAGCATTTT | CASSQNRQGQPQHF
TRBJ2-5 | NA | TRBV2 | NA | TGTGCCAGCAGTGGGCTAGCGATGTTCGGGACCCAGTACTTC | CASSGLAMFGTQYF
TRBJ2-5 | NA | TRBV3-1/TRBV3-2 | TRBD2 | TGTGCCAGCAGCCAGTGGGGGGGCCAAGAGACCCAGTACTTC | CASSQWGGQETQYF
TRBJ2-7 | NA | TRBV5-4 | NA | TGTGCCAGCAGCTTGTCCAGCCGAGCGATCAACGAGCAGTACTTC | CASSLSSRAINEQYF
TRBJ2-7 | NA | TRBV23-1 | NA | TGCGCCAGCAGTCAATCCCGCGGGGTCGATGACAACGGGGACGAGCAGTACTTC | CASSQSRGVDDNGDEQYF
TRBJ1-2 | NA | TRBV9 | TRBD1 | TGTGCCAGCAGCGGGAGGACAGGGACGGTTGAGGGCTACACCTTC | CASSGRTGTVEGYTF